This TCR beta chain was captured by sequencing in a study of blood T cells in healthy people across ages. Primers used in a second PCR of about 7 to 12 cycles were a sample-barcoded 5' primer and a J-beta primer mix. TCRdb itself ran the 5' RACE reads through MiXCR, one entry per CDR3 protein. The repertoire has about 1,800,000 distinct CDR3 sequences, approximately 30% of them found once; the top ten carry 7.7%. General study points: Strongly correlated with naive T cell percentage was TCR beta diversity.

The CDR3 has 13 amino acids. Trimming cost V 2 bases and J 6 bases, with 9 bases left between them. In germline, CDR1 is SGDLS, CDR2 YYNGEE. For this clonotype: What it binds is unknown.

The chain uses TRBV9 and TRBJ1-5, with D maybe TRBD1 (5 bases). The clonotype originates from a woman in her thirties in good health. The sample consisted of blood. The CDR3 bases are TGTGCCAGCAGCGTTGGGGGGGGTCAGCCCCAGCATTTT. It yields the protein CASSVGGGQPQHF.